One and the same sample provided the 20 T cell receptor beta chains below, sequenced in a study of blood T cell repertoires in COVID-19. Produced via immunoSEQ multiplex PCR; TCRdb's table is partial and in-frame only. Of some 48,000 clones in the sample, about 85% are singletons; the top ten hold 5.5% to 7%. Sequencing was carried out using peripheral blood. Receptors were obtained from a woman aged 55-75 years with acute or convalescent COVID-19.

The chain is built from TRBV30 and TRBJ2-2; TRBD1 aligns across 7 bases. Germline CDR1 and CDR2: GTSNPN and SVGIG (reference sequence). The CDR3 has 16 amino acids. The trim removed 2 bases at V and 2 bases at J, leaving 8 bases unmatched. CDR3 DNA: TGTGCCTGGAGTCAGCCGACAGGGTCTAACACCGGGGAGCTGTTTTTT. It encodes CAWSQPTGSNTGELFF. The full variable domain, in which reference TRBV30 and TRBJ2-2 provide the parts outside the CDR3, is SQTIHQWPATLVQPVGSPLSLECTVEGTSNPNLYWYRQAAGRGLQLLFYSVGIGQISSEVPQNLSASRPQDRQFILSSKKLLLSDSGFYLCAWSQPTGSNTGELFFGEGSRLTVL.

This chain connects TRBV6-5 to TRBJ1-2; D not certain. V was pared by 2 bases and J by 4 bases, with 8 bases between. This CDR3 is 13 amino acids long. The V gene's germline CDR1 is MNHEY and CDR2 SVGAGI. CDR3 amino acids: CASSYLGVYGYTF. The CDR3 DNA reads as TGTGCCAGCAGTTACCTGGGCGTCTATGGCTACACCTTC.

This chain joins TRBV25-1 and TRBJ2-2; D gene unclear. The germline V and J ends were trimmed by 9 bases and 1 base, with 12 bases remaining between them. CDR1 is MGHDK and CDR2 is SYGVNS in the germline V gene. This CDR3 is 14 amino acids long. The CDR3 is CARPNTGNTGELFF. The CDR3 DNA sequence: TGTGCCAGGCCAAATACTGGGAACACCGGGGAGCTGTTTTTT.

The V and J genes are TRBV4-3 and TRBJ2-2, with 7 bases fitting TRBD2. CDR1 and CDR2 from the germline V gene are LGHNA and YSLEER. The CDR3 loop spans 16 amino acids. J was trimmed by 6 bases and V by 3 bases; bases with no gene match: 10. Here the CDR3 DNA reads TGCGCCAGCAGCCACAAAAGCGGGAAAAACGCCGGGGAGCTGTTTTTT. Its translation is CASSHKSGKNAGELFF.

The CDR3 spells CASSLEEGGSAGELFF. CDR3 nucleotide sequence: TGTGCCAGCAGCTTAGAGGAGGGCGGGAGCGCCGGGGAGCTGTTTTTT. The chain carries TRBV7-9 and TRBJ2-2; the match to TRBD2 covers 7 bases. CDR1 is SEHNR, CDR2 FQNEAQ, per germline (reference sequence). There are 16 residues in the CDR3. The J segment lost 6 bases and the V segment lost 1 base, leaving 8 bases of the junction unmatched.

This chain joins TRBV5-4 and TRBJ2-1, with 7 positions matching TRBD1. CDR1 and CDR2 (germline): SGHNT, YYREEE (reference sequence). There are 13 residues in the CDR3. With 9 bases clipped from V and 9 bases from J, the junction kept 12 bases outside the gene matches. The CDR3 nucleotides read TGTGCCATAGATCCCGACAGGGCTGGTGAGCAGTTCTTC. Its translation is CAIDPDRAGEQFF.

The chain combines TRBV5-4 with TRBJ2-1, with a possible D match to TRBD2 (7 bases). The CDR3 runs to 16 residues. Germline lookup yields CDR1 SGHNT and CDR2 YYREEE (reference sequence). Trimming left V 2 bases short and J 2 bases short, with 14 bases between. CDR3: CASSFGGGGTYNEQFF. The CDR3 DNA reads TGTGCCAGCAGCTTCGGGGGCGGGGGCACCTACAATGAGCAGTTCTTC.

The chain combines TRBV29-1 with TRBJ2-5; no firm D call. CDR3 size: 10 residues. CDR1 and CDR2 from the germline V gene are SQVTM and ANQGSEA. Trimming took off 7 bases at V and 4 bases at J, with 7 bases between the two ends. CDR3 nucleotide sequence: TGCAGCGGCCTAGTAGAGACCCAGTACTTC. This encodes CSGLVETQYF.

The chain uses TRBV9 and TRBJ1-4; no firm D call. Germline V gene lookup returns CDR1 SGDLS and CDR2 YYNGEE. This CDR3 is built from 14 residues. Trimming took off 0 bases at V and 5 bases at J, with 8 bases between the two ends. The CDR3 is CASSVGRWNEKLFF. CDR3 in DNA: TGTGCCAGCAGCGTAGGCAGGTGGAATGAAAAACTGTTTTTT.

The chain is built from TRBV7-3 and TRBJ1-1; D is uncertain. Germline V gives CDR1 SGHTA, CDR2 FQGTGA. The CDR3 sequence is 13 residues long. V was pared by 4 bases and J by 8 bases, with 14 bases between. The chain's CDR3 is CASSSTLISEAFF. The CDR3 bases are TGTGCCAGCAGCTCTACTCTAATCTCAGAAGCTTTCTTT.

This clone appeared a single time. The sample contains more than one DNA sequence encoding this CDR3. The chain joins TRBV7-2 to TRBJ1-1, with TRBD1 as a possible D gene (5 bases). This CDR3 has 14 amino acids. V shed 3 bases and J shed 2 bases, with 10 bases lying between them. From germline, CDR1 is SGHTA and CDR2 FQGNSA. The CDR3 DNA sequence: TGTGCCAGCAGCTTTTTGACAGCTAACACTGAAGCTTTCTTT. This gives the protein CASSFLTANTEAFF.

V is TRBV7-8 and J is TRBJ2-1; the D gene is possibly TRBD2 (6 bases). With 2 bases removed from V and 5 bases from J, the gap between germline ends came to 19 bases. There are 17 residues in the CDR3. Germline-derived CDR1 and CDR2 are SGHVS and FQNEAQ. In nucleotides, the CDR3 is TGTGCCAGCAGCTTAAAACCCCCTAGCGTCCTTAACAATGAGCAGTTCTTC. Translated, it gives CASSLKPPSVLNNEQFF.

This chain uses TRBV5-4 with TRBJ2-7; D gene unclear. From germline, CDR1 is SGHNT and CDR2 YYREEE (reference sequence). This CDR3 region has 15 residues. The V end was cut by 0 bases, the J end by 0 bases, with 10 bases between. CDR3 coding DNA: TGTGCCAGCAGCTTGGGTTCCGCGAGCTCCTACGAGCAGTACTTC. It encodes CASSLGSASSYEQYF.

This clone was seen a handful of times. The genes are TRBV6-6 and TRBJ2-3, with D perhaps matching TRBD1 (5 bases). The ends were cut back, 1 base at V and 5 bases at J, with 10 bases in the middle. CDR3 length: 14 residues. Germline V CDR1 and CDR2: MNHNY, SVGAGI (reference sequence). The CDR3 loop is CASSYYRGLDTQYF. CDR3 nucleotides: TGTGCCAGCAGTTACTATAGGGGTTTAGATACGCAGTATTTT.

The gene calls are TRBV5-1 and TRBJ2-1; D might be TRBD2 (6 bases). Germline V gene data show CDR1 as SGHRS and CDR2 as YFSETQ. The CDR3 extends over 15 amino acids. Between the trimmed V and J ends, which lost 2 bases and 8 bases, there was a span of 17 bases. The CDR3 DNA reads TGCGCCAGCAGCTTTCCAGCGGGCCGTACAGATGAGCAGTTCTTC. Translating it yields CASSFPAGRTDEQFF.

This clone was recorded a few times. The chain has TRBV27 and TRBJ1-2; D may be TRBD1 (6 bases). The CDR3 spans 13 residues. Germline V gene sequence: CDR1 MNHEY, CDR2 SMNVEV (reference sequence). With 8 bases removed from V and 1 base from J, the gap between germline ends came to 11 bases. CDR3 in DNA: TGTGCCAGCCGGGACAACTTTAACTATGGCTACACCTTC. It is translated as CASRDNFNYGYTF.

The rearrangement links TRBV3-1 (or the pseudogene TRBV3-2) to TRBJ1-5; D is unresolved. There are 15 residues in the CDR3. The V end was cut by 4 bases, the J end by 2 bases, with 12 bases between. The germline gives CDR1 LGHDT, CDR2 YNNKEL (reference sequence). CDR3 nucleotide sequence: TGTGCCAGCAGCCGCGGGCAAGGTGGCAATCAGCCCCAGCATTTT. Translation: CASSRGQGGNQPQHF.

The chain employs TRBV5-1 and TRBJ2-3; D not certain. The germline V and J ends were trimmed by 4 bases and 1 base, with 7 bases remaining between them. The CDR3 is 13 residues long. Germline V gene lookup returns CDR1 SGHRS and CDR2 YFSETQ. The CDR3 DNA follows: TGCGCCAGCAGCCTACTGGGCACAGATACGCAGTATTTT. Its translation: CASSLLGTDTQYF.

CDR3 in amino acids: CASSQVDPNRGYTF. DNA for the CDR3: TGCGCCAGCAGCCAAGTCGACCCTAACAGGGGCTACACCTTC. The chain is built from TRBV4-1 and TRBJ1-2; the D gene is possibly TRBD1 (5 bases). The CDR3 has 14 residues. Germline CDR1 MGHRA, CDR2 YSYEKL. Trimming shortened V by 1 base and J by 8 bases, and 14 bases separated the two germline ends.

This rearrangement joins TRBV2 to TRBJ2-7, with D possibly being TRBD1 (5 bases). Deletions cut 4 bases from V and 4 bases from J, with 14 bases between. This CDR3 comprises 14 residues. The germline gives CDR1 SNHLY, CDR2 FYNNEI. CDR3 region: CASSVSGHRYEQYF. In DNA, the CDR3 is TGTGCCAGCAGTGTCTCAGGACACCGATACGAGCAGTACTTC.